This T cell receptor (beta chain) derives from a study of blood T cell repertoires in COVID-19. For the study at large: Samples taken during acute and convalescent COVID-19 were collected in the United States, Italy and Spain. PBMCs, B-cell-depleted T cells, or T cells provided the cDNA or gDNA that made up the material.

Per the study methods: Counts of nucleated cells, estimated from reference gene primer amplification, were obtained. This table comes from immunoSEQ multiplex PCR, and its TCRdb copy is limited to in-frame clones, with some not included. V, J and clone size were drawn from that table, and D and trimming were deduced from the DNA. The table records under 75,000 clones, nearly 90% of them present only once. What was sequenced was peripheral blood. The receptor was derived from a man in his fifties or sixties with active COVID-19.

This chain's CDR3 is CATSRGTYSYEQYF. The CDR3 DNA reads as TGTGCCACCAGCAGAGGGACTTACTCCTACGAGCAGTACTTC. The rearrangement joins TRBV15 to TRBJ2-7; the D gene is possibly TRBD2 (5 bases). Germline CDR1 and CDR2: LNHNV and YYDKDF (reference sequence). This CDR3 has 14 amino acids. Deletions cut 1 base from V and 0 bases from J, with 7 bases between. Based on the CDR3 plus reference TRBV15 and TRBJ2-7, the full variable domain is DAMVIQNPRYQVTQFGKPVTLSCSQTLNHNVMYWYQQKSSQAPKLLFHYYDKDFNNEADTPDNFQSRRPNTSFCFLDIRSPGLGDTAMYLCATSRGTYSYEQYFGPGTRLTVT.